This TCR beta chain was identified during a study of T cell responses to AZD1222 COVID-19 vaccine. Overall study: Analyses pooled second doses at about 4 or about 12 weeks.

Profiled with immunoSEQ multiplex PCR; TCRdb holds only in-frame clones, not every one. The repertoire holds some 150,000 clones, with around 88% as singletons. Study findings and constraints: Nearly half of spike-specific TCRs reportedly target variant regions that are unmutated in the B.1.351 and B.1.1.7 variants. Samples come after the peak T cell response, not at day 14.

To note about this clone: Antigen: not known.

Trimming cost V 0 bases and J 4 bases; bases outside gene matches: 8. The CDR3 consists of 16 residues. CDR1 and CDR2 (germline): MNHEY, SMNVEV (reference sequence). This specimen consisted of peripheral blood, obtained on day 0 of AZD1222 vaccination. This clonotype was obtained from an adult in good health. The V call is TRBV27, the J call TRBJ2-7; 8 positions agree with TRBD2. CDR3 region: CASSLSSGSAGYEQYF. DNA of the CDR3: TGTGCCAGCAGTTTATCGAGCGGGAGCGCTGGGTACGAGCAGTACTTC.